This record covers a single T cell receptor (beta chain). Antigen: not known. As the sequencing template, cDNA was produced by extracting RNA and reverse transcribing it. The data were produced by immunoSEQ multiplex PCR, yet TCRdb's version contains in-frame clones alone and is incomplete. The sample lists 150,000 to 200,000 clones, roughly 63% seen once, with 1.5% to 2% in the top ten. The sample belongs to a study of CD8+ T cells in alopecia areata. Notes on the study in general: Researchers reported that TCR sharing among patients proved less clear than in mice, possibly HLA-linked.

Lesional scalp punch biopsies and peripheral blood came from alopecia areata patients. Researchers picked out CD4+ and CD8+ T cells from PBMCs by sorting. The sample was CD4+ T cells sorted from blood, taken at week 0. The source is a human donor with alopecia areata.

The CDR3 sequence is CSGHGGGGYGYTF. The CDR3 DNA follows: TGCAGCGGCCACGGTGGTGGGGGCTATGGCTACACCTTC. The chain recombines TRBV29-1 with TRBJ1-2, with a weak D call TRBD1 (5 bases). Germline V CDR1 and CDR2: SQVTM, ANQGSEA. This CDR3 is built from 13 residues. V was shortened by 7 bases and J by 4 bases, with 16 bases between the two germline ends.